One and the same sample provided the 17 T cell receptor beta chains below, sequenced in a study of blood T cell repertoires in COVID-19 (dated by TCRdb to about 2020). Library preparation employed the immunoSEQ multiplex PCR assay. This immuneACCESS table, as held by TCRdb, lists in-frame sequences with V and J called but not all clones. Of the missing ones, under half trace to an unresolved V gene in checked studies; the others have no known cause. The table for this sample lists about 50,000 clones; approximately 80% of them were counted only once. Jointly, the top ten make up around 43% of the sample. The sample comprised peripheral blood. All receptors derive from a man between 65 and 85 years old with active or convalescent COVID-19.

This clone came up once. The chain recombines TRBV9 with TRBJ1-4; D perhaps matches TRBD1 (6 bases). Trimming stripped 4 bases from V and 8 bases from J, with 21 bases between. CDR1 and CDR2 (germline): SGDLS, YYNGEE. The CDR3 length is 16 residues. This CDR3 reads CASSPQWGQRGEKLFF. The CDR3 DNA is TGTGCCAGCAGCCCCCAGTGGGGGCAGCGGGGGGAAAAACTGTTTTTT.

The chain has TRBV24-1 and TRBJ2-3, with D unresolved. Trimming stripped 4 bases from V and 2 bases from J, with 9 bases between. Germline loops: CDR1 KGHDR, CDR2 SFDVKD. This CDR3 is built from 14 residues. CDR3 amino acids: CATSDSFYTDTQYF. CDR3 DNA: TGTGCCACCAGTGACTCTTTTTACACAGATACGCAGTATTTT.

The genes are TRBV18 and TRBJ2-2; 7 bases align to TRBD1. Trimming took 2 bases from V and 3 from J; bases not matched to a gene: 6. This CDR3 has 16 amino acids. Germline V gene lookup returns CDR1 KGHSH and CDR2 LQKENI. CDR3 nucleotides: TGTGCCAGCTCACCAGTGACAGGGAGTGACACCGGGGAGCTGTTTTTT. Its translation: CASSPVTGSDTGELFF.

The CDR3 loop is CASSEGGSATETQYF. CDR3 nucleotide sequence: TGTGCCAGCAGTGAAGGCGGCTCAGCGACAGAGACCCAGTACTTC. This chain joins TRBV25-1 and TRBJ2-5; D unclear. Trimming stripped 2 bases from V and 4 bases from J, with 14 bases between. CDR1 and CDR2 from the germline V gene are MGHDK and SYGVNS. The CDR3 totals 15 residues.

The genes are TRBV4-2 and TRBJ2-7; possibly TRBD1 for D (6 bases). V was trimmed by 4 bases and J by 5 bases, leaving 18 bases between them. CDR1 is LGHNA and CDR2 is YNFKEQ in the germline V gene. The CDR3 contains 15 residues. The CDR3 spells CASSPGDGPRDEQYF. CDR3 DNA sequence: TGTGCCAGCAGCCCAGGGGACGGGCCTCGGGACGAGCAGTACTTC.

This chain links TRBV5-1 with TRBJ2-6, with no clear D. Trimming cost V 0 bases and J 1 base, with 5 bases left between them. Germline V gene data show CDR1 as SGHRS and CDR2 as YFSETQ. This CDR3 has 15 amino acids. The CDR3 here is CASSLVESGANVLTF. The CDR3, as DNA: TGCGCCAGCAGCTTGGTGGAGTCTGGGGCCAACGTCCTGACTTTC.

The genes are TRBV11-2 and TRBJ2-1, with 11 nucleotides matching TRBD2. The CDR3 has 18 residues. The V and J ends lost 4 bases and 0 bases, in that order; junction bases with no gene match: 8. Germline loops: CDR1 SGHAT, CDR2 FQNNGV. DNA for the CDR3: TGTGCCAGCAGCTCCCCCCGACTAGCGGGATTCTCCTACAATGAGCAGTTCTTC. Protein: CASSSPRLAGFSYNEQFF.

The chain links TRBV11-3 to TRBJ1-2; 7 bases fit TRBD1. The CDR3 length is 13 residues. Trimming cost V 5 bases and J 4 bases; bases outside gene matches: 4. Germline V gene data show CDR1 as SGHNT and CDR2 as YENEEA. The chain's CDR3 is CASSDPGGYGYTF. The CDR3 nucleotides are TGTGCCAGCAGCGATCCAGGGGGCTATGGCTACACCTTC.

V usage is TRBV7-2 and J usage is TRBJ1-2, with no clear D. Trimming removed 2 bases at V and 3 bases at J, with 7 bases between. Per germline, CDR1 SGHTA and CDR2 FQGNSA. This CDR3 region has 13 residues. CDR3 sequence (DNA): TGTGCCAGCAGCTTAACGGGAGACTATGGCTACACCTTC. This sequence encodes CASSLTGDYGYTF.

The chain carries TRBV11-3 and TRBJ2-5; a weak D match, TRBD2 (6 bases). Trimming took off 5 bases at V and 3 bases at J, with 7 bases between the two ends. Germline-derived CDR1 and CDR2 are SGHNT and YENEEA. CDR3 length: 12 residues. The CDR3: CASSGGEETQYF. The CDR3 DNA reads TGTGCCAGCAGCGGAGGGGAAGAGACCCAGTACTTC. Filled out from reference TRBV11-3 and TRBJ2-5, the complete variable domain reads EAGVVQSPRYKIIEKKQPVAFWCNPISGHNTLYWYLQNLGQGPELLIRYENEEAVDDSQLPKDRFSAERLKGVDSTLKIQPAELGDSAVYLCASSGGEETQYFGPGTRLLVL.

The genes are TRBV5-1 and TRBJ1-1, with D possibly matching TRBD1 (5 bases). The CDR3 runs 14 residues. V was shortened by 3 bases and J by 5 bases, with 14 bases between the two germline ends. Germline assignment: CDR1 SGHRS and CDR2 YFSETQ. CDR3 DNA sequence: TGCGCCAGCAGCTCTGACGGGGCGGGGACTGAAGCTTTCTTT. Translation gives CASSSDGAGTEAFF. Full variable domain (outside the CDR3, taken from reference TRBV5-1 and TRBJ1-1): KAGVTQTPRYLIKTRGQQVTLSCSPISGHRSVSWYQQTPGQGLQFLFEYFSETQRNKGNFPGRFSGRQFSNSRSEMNVSTLELGDSALYLCASSSDGAGTEAFFGQGTRLTVV.

The J gene is TRBJ1-2, the V gene TRBV6-2 or TRBV6-3, with D possibly being TRBD1 (6 bases). CDR1 and CDR2 (germline): MNHEY, SVGEGT. V shed 4 bases and J shed 4 bases, with 10 bases lying between them. The CDR3 runs to 13 residues. The CDR3 DNA reads TGTGCCAGCAGTTCGACAGGACTCTATGGCTACACCTTC. It yields the protein CASSSTGLYGYTF.

The V and J genes are TRBV5-1 and TRBJ2-7; D might be TRBD1 (6 bases). CDR1 and CDR2 (germline): SGHRS, YFSETQ. CDR3 length: 13 residues. Trimming shortened V by 5 bases and J by 3 bases, and 12 bases separated the two germline ends. CDR3 sequence (DNA): TGCGCCAGCAGAAAGGCAGGGGACTACGAGCAGTACTTC. Protein: CASRKAGDYEQYF.

J is TRBJ2-6 and V is TRBV5-1; D call uncertain. V lost 0 bases to trimming and J lost 0 bases, with 4 bases between them. The CDR3 consists of 15 residues. CDR1 and CDR2 (germline): SGHRS, YFSETQ. CDR3 nucleotides: TGCGCCAGCAGCTTGGATAGCTCTGGGGCCAACGTCCTGACTTTC. Protein: CASSLDSSGANVLTF.

The V and J genes are TRBV7-8 and TRBJ1-1; 9 nucleotides agree with TRBD1. The trim removed 1 base at V and 2 bases at J, leaving 8 bases unmatched. Looked up from germline, CDR1 is SGHVS and CDR2 is FQNEAQ. The CDR3 is made up of 17 amino acids. The CDR3 DNA reads TGTGCCAGCAGCTTAGATGGGACAGGGACCTTAAACACTGAAGCTTTCTTT. It encodes CASSLDGTGTLNTEAFF.

The rearrangement links TRBV5-1 to TRBJ2-1, with 16 bases fitting TRBD2. The ends lost 3 bases at V and 5 bases at J; junction bases unmatched: 5. CDR3 length equals 17 residues. Germline V gives CDR1 SGHRS, CDR2 YFSETQ. The CDR3 DNA sequence: TGCGCCAGCAGCTCGGGACTAGCGGGAGGGCCTAACAATGAGCAGTTCTTC. Residues: CASSSGLAGGPNNEQFF.

There are a few counts of this clone. The chain joins TRBV6-5 to TRBJ2-7; 9 bases map to TRBD1. V shed 6 bases and J 3 bases; nucleotides not matched to a gene: 9. Per germline, CDR1 MNHEY and CDR2 SVGAGI. The CDR3 has 15 residues. The CDR3 sequence: CASSLTGTGYYEQYF. In nucleotides, the CDR3 is TGTGCCAGCAGCCTCACCGGGACAGGGTACTACGAGCAGTACTTC.